The TCR beta chain under discussion was sequenced for a study of T cell repertoires in cytomegalovirus infection. CDR1 is MGHRA and CDR2 is YSYEKL in the germline V gene. The V gene lost 4 bases and the J gene lost 2 bases, with 15 bases spanning the gap. CDR3 size: 15 residues. Via MiXCR, TCRdb re-called the reads, giving one row per CDR3 protein. This sample has some 450,000 distinct CDR3 sequences; approximately 33% occur once, and the top ten carry roughly 15%. This rearrangement joins TRBV4-1 to TRBJ2-7; a possible D gene is TRBD2 (6 bases). The specimen sequenced was PBMCs. The sequence derives from a human donor in good health (CMV status not recorded). Some clones in this sample may be carry-over from other donors' samples. This CDR3 reads CASSPRWGDTYEQYF. CDR3 in DNA: TGCGCCAGCAGCCCCCGGTGGGGGGATACCTACGAGCAGTACTTC.